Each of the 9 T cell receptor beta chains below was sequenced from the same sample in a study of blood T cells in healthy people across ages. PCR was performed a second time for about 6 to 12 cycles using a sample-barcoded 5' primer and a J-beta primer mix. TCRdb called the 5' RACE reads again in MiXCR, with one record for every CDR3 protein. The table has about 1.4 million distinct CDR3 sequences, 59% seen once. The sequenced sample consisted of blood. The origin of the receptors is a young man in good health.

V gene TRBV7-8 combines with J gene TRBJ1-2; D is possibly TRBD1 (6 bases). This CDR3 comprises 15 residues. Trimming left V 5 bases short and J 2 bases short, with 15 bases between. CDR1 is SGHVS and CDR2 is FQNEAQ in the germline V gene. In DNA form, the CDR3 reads TGTGCCAGCAGCGTCCGGGACAATAAAAACTATGGCTACACCTTC. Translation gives CASSVRDNKNYGYTF.

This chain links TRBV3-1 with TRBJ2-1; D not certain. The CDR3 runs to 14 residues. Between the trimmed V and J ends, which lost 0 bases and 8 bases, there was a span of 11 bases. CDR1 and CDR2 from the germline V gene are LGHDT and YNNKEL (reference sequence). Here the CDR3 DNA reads TGTGCCAGCAGCCAAGAGACCAGGAGCCATGAGCAGTTCTTC. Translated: CASSQETRSHEQFF.

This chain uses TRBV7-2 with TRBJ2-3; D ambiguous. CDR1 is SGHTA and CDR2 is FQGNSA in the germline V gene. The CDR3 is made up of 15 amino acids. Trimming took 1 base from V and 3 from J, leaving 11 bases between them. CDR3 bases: TGTGCCAGCAGCTTAGGAGGCAGCCTTACAGATACGCAGTATTTT. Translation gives CASSLGGSLTDTQYF.

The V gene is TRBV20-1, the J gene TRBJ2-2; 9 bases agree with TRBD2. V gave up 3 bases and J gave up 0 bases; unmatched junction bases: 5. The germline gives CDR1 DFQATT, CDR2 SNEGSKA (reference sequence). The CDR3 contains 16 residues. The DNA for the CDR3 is TGCAGTGCTAGTGAAGCGGGGGGATCGAACACCGGGGAGCTGTTTTTT. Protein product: CSASEAGGSNTGELFF.

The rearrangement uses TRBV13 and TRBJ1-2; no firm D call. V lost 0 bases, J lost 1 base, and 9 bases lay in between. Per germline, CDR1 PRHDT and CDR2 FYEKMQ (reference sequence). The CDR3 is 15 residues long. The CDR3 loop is CASSLGPELNYGYTF. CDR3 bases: TGTGCCAGCAGCTTAGGCCCTGAGCTTAACTATGGCTACACCTTC.

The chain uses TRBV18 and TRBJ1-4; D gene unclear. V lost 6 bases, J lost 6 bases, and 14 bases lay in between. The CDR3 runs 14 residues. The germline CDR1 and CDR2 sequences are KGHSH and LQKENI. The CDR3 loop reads CASSTAGGHEKLFF. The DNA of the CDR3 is TGTGCCAGCTCCACCGCGGGTGGGCATGAAAAACTGTTTTTT.

CDR3: CASSLADPNWYF. DNA of the CDR3: TGTGCCAGCAGCTTAGCGGACCCGAATTGGTACTTC. This chain uses TRBV7-9 with TRBJ2-7; D remains ambiguous. The CDR3 length is 12 residues. Trimming removed 0 bases at V and 12 bases at J, with 12 bases between. Germline V gene lookup returns CDR1 SEHNR and CDR2 FQNEAQ (reference sequence).

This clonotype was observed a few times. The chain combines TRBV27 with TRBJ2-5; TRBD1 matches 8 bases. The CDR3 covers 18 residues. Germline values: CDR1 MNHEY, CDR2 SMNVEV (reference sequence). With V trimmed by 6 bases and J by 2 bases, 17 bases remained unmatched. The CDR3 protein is CASSPNPTRTGWQETQYF. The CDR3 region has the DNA TGTGCCAGCAGCCCAAACCCCACCCGGACAGGGTGGCAAGAGACCCAGTACTTC.

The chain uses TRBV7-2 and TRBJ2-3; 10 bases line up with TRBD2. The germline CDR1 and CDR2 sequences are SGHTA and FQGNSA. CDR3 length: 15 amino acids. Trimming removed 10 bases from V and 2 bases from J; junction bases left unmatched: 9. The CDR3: CATQLAGGITDTQYF. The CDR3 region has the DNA TGTGCCACCCAGTTAGCGGGGGGAATCACAGATACGCAGTATTTT.